This T cell receptor beta chain was retrieved from a study of blood T cell repertoires in COVID-19. Whole-study context: Samples representing acute and convalescent COVID-19 were sourced from the United States, Italy and Spain. In each case, the material was cDNA or gDNA derived from T cells, B-cell-depleted T cells, or PBMCs.

The protocol was immunoSEQ multiplex PCR, while the TCRdb copy is restricted to in-frame clones and leaves out a portion. This sample has under 150,000 clones, with roughly 79% found just once. Per the germline V gene, CDR1 is SGHAT and CDR2 is FQNNGV. The CDR3 extends over 15 amino acids. Between the trimmed V and J ends, which lost 4 bases and 8 bases, there was a span of 15 bases. The source of this sequence is a human donor with acute or convalescent COVID-19. The donor label of this sample is uncertain. The sequenced sample consisted of peripheral blood. The chain is built from TRBV11-2 and TRBJ1-6; tentatively, D is TRBD1 (5 bases). The CDR3: CASSSGRGGHSPLHF. CDR3 DNA sequence: TGTGCCAGCAGCTCTGGGAGGGGTGGCCATTCACCCCTCCACTTT.